This T cell receptor beta chain was observed in a study of CD8+ T cells in alopecia areata. The wider study: People stayed on tofacitinib for 6 to 18 months, then stopped the drug for 6 months.

Extracted RNA was reverse transcribed into cDNA, the sequencing template. Clones were sequenced by immunoSEQ multiplex PCR, and TCRdb holds only the in-frame ones, with some missing. The sample gives roughly 200,000 clones, roughly 53% of which show up once; around 13% is in the top ten. Germline values: CDR1 SGHDT, CDR2 YYEEEE. V lost 0 bases and J 2 bases, leaving 14 bases between the germline ends. This CDR3 contains 16 residues. This clone was counted a few times. Its specificity is not known. Described treatment: oral pan-JAK inhibitor, 5-10 mg twice daily. Study outcomes and limitations: Between patients, shared TCR sequences were less clear than in mice. This was possibly due in part to HLA diversity in the patient population. On tofacitinib, scalp and blood still held many of the expanded lesional clones.

The chain recombines TRBV5-6 with TRBJ2-5; a possible D gene is TRBD1 (5 bases). This sequence originates from a human donor with alopecia areata. Material: CD8+ T cells sorted from blood, obtained at week 24, from a patient treated with tofacitinib. CDR3 bases: TGTGCCAGCAGCTTGGACCCACAGGAGATACAAGAGACCCAGTACTTC. As protein: CASSLDPQEIQETQYF.